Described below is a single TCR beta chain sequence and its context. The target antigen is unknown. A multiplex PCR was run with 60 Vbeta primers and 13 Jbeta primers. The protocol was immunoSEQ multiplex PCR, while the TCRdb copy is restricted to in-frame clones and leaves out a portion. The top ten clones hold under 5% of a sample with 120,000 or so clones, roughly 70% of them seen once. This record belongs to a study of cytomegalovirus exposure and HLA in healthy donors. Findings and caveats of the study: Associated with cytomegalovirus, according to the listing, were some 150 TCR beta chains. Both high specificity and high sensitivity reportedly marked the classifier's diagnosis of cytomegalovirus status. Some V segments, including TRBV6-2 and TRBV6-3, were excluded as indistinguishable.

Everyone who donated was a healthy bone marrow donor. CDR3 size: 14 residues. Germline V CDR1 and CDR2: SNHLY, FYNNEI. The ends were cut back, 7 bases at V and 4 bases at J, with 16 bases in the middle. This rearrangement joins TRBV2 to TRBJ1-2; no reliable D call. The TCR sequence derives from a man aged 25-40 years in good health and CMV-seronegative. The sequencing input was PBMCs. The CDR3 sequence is CASTGMGIGYGYTF. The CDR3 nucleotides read TGTGCCAGCACGGGGATGGGAATCGGCTATGGCTACACCTTC.